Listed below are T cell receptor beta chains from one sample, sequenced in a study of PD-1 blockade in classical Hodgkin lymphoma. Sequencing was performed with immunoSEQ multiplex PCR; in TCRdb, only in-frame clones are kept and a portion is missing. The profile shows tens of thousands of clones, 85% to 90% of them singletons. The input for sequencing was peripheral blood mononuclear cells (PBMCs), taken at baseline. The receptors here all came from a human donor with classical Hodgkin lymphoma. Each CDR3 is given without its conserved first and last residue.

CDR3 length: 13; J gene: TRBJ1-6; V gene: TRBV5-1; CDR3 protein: ASSPQGTYNSPLH
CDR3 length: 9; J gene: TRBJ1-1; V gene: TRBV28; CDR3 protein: ASCQETEAF
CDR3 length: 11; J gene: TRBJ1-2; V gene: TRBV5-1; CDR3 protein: ASSTDRADGYT
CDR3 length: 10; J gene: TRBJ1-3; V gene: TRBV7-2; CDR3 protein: ASSFPGNTIY
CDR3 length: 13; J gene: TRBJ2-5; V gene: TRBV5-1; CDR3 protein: ASSRLDPGGGTQY
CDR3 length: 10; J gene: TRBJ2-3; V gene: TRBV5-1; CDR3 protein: ASSLDGNTQY
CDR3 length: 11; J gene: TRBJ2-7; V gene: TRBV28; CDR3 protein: ASSWPVPYEQY
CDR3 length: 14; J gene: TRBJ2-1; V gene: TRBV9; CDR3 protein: ASSLVSSGVLDEQF
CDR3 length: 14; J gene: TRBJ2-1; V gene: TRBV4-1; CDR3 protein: ASSLPPGGGYNEQF
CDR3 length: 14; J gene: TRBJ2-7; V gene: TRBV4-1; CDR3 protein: ASSLAPQGLSYEQY
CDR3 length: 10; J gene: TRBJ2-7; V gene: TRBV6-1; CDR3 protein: ASSEQHYEQY
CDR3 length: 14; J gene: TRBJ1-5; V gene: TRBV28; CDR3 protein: ASSPVEGWVGQPQH
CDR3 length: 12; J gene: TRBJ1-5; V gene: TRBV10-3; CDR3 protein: ASSRDRGDQPQH
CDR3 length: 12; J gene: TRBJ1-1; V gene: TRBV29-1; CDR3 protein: SASPFIGGTEAF
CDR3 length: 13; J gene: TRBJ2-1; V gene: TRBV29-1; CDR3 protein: SVDQARRDRNEQF
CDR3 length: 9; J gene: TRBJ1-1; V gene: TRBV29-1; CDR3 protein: SVGQNTEAF
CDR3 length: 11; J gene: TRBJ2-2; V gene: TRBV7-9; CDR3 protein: ASDPRGTGELF
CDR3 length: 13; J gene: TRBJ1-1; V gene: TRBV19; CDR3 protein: ASSWTGGDGTEAF
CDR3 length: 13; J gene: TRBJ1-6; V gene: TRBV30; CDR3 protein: AWSPGSSYNSPLH
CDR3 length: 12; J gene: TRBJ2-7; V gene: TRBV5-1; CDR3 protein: ASSPGIPSYEQY
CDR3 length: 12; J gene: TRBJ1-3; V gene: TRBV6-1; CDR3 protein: ASSERGSGNTIY
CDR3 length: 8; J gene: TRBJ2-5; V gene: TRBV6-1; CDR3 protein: AGVEETQY
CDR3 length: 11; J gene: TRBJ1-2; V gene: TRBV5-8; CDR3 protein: ASSLGGLRTYT
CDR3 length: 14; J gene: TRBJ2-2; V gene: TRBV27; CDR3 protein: ASTQLGQLSTGELF
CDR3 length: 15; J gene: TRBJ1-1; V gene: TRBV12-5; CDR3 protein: ASGSASLGHLNTEAF
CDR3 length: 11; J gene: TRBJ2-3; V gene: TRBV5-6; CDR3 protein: ASSWTSMDTQY
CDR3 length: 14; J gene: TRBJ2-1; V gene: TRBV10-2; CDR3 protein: ATSTLSGGAGYEQF
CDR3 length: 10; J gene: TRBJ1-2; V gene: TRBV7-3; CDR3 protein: ATSIGGIGYT
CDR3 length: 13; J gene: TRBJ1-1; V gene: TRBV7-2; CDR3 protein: ASSLRFRGNTEAF
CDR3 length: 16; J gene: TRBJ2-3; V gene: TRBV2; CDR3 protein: ASSAFGLSGALTDTQY
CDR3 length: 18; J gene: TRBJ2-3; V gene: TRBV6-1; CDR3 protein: ASSDRQGTIQHSGTDTQY
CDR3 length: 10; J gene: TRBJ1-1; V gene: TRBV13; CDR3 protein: ASSLRITEAF
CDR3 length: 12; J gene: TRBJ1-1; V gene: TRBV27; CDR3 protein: ASTLSGGGTEAF
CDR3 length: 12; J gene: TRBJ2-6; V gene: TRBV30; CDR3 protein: AWETGFGANVLT
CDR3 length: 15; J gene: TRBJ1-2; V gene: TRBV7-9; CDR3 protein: ASSPDHLMAPRDGYT
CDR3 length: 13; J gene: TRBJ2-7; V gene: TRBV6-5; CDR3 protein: ASSYGTGGGYEQY
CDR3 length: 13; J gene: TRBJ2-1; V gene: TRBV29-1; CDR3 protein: SVEDLERRLNEQF
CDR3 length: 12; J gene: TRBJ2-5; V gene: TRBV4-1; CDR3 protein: ASSQEVLAKTQY
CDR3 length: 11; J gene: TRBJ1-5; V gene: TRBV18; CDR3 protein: ASSRGRNQPQH
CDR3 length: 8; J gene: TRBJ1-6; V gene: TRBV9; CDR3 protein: ASGGSPLH
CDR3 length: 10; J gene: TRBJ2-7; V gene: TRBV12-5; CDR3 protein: ASGLGAYEQY
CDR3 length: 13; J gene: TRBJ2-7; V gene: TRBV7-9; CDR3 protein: ASSPTIQGVNEQY
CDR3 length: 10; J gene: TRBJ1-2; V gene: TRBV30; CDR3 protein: ARFTGGGGYT
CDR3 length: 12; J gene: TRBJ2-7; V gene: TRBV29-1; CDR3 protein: SVEVIQGGWEQY
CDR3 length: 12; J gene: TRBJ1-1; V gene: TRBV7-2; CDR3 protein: ASSLALGPAEAF
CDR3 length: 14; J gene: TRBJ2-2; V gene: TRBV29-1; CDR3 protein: SVSRDRASYTGELF
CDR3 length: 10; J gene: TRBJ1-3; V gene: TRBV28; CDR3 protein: ASRTRANTIY
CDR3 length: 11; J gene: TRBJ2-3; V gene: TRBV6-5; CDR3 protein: ASSYSTADTQY
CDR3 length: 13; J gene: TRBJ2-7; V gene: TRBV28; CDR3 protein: ASSSVRGITYEQY
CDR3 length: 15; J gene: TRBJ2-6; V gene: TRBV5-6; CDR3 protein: ASSLGQGGSGANVLT
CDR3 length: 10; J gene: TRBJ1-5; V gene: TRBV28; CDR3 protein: ASSVGVQPQH